This passage covers 8 T cell receptor beta chains from one sample sequenced in a study of blood T cells in healthy people across ages. Alongside a J-beta primer mix, a sample-barcoded 5' primer served in a second PCR lasting roughly 7 to 12 cycles. TCRdb reprocessed the 5' RACE reads via MiXCR and lists one record per CDR3 protein. The sample records hundreds of thousands of distinct CDR3 sequences, 32% being singletons. The sequencing input was blood. These receptors came from an elderly woman in good health.

The genes are TRBV24-1 and TRBJ2-3; a weak D match, TRBD2 (6 bases). Germline-derived CDR1 and CDR2 are KGHDR and SFDVKD. V gave up 5 bases and J gave up 1 base, with 18 bases separating them. The CDR3 contains 17 residues. Here the CDR3 reads CATSVRGGAIGTDTQYF. The CDR3 nucleotides are TGTGCCACCAGTGTCAGAGGAGGGGCTATTGGCACAGATACGCAGTATTTT.

This clonotype was observed a handful of times. The chain uses TRBV12-3 or TRBV12-4 and TRBJ2-2, with D possibly being TRBD1 or TRBD2 (5 bases each). Trimming shortened V by 3 bases and J by 7 bases, and 15 bases separated the two germline ends. The CDR3 runs to 15 residues. CDR3 DNA: TGTGCCAGCAGTTTTCTATTGGGGGTTAACGGGGAGCTGTTTTTT. This encodes CASSFLLGVNGELFF.

CDR3 DNA sequence: TGCGCCAGCACCCAGGGTCAGACGTTCGAAGAGACCCAGTACTTC. This encodes CASTQGQTFEETQYF. V usage is TRBV5-1 and J usage is TRBJ2-5, with D possibly being TRBD1 (5 bases). V was shortened by 6 bases and J by 3 bases, with 18 bases between the two germline ends. CDR3 length: 15 amino acids. Germline V gene sequence: CDR1 SGHRS, CDR2 YFSETQ.

There are many counts of this clonotype. The chain has TRBV12-3 or TRBV12-4 and TRBJ1-2; 8 bases line up with TRBD1. V gave up 7 bases and J gave up 8 bases; unmatched junction bases: 9. CDR3 size: 13 residues. CDR3 nucleotides: TGTGCCAGCACCCAGGACAGGGTTCTCGGCTACACCTTC. Its protein product is CASTQDRVLGYTF.

V gene TRBV14 combines with J gene TRBJ1-1; D gene unclear. This CDR3 comprises 13 residues. The V gene's germline CDR1 is SGHDN and CDR2 FVKESK. Trimming took 1 base from V and 10 from J, leaving 13 bases between them. Here the CDR3 reads CASSQGPFEGAFF. CDR3 bases: TGTGCCAGCAGCCAAGGACCCTTCGAAGGAGCTTTCTTT. The whole variable domain, remainder taken from reference TRBV14 and TRBJ1-1, is EAGVTQFPSHSVIEKGQTVTLRCDPISGHDNLYWYRRVMGKEIKFLLHFVKESKQDESGMPNNRFLAERTGGTYSTLKVQPAELEDSGVYFCASSQGPFEGAFFGQGTRLTVV.

This clonotype showed up just a few times. The chain couples TRBV2 to TRBJ1-6; no clear D gene. CDR1 is SNHLY, CDR2 FYNNEI, per germline. V was trimmed by 7 bases and J by 7 bases, leaving 11 bases between them. The CDR3 loop spans 13 amino acids. CDR3 DNA: TGTGCCAGCACAGAGAGCCCAAATTCACCCCTCCACTTT. Residues: CASTESPNSPLHF.

There are a few counts of this clonotype. At one of its ends the junction is not consistent with the germline gene, which may arise from a read error. V usage is TRBV27 and J usage is TRBJ1-2; no clear D gene. Germline V lookup: CDR1 MNHEY, CDR2 SMNVEV (reference sequence). This CDR3 is built from 13 residues. In nucleotides, the CDR3 is TGTGCCAGCAGTCCCTCACCAAACTATGACTACACCTTC. This sequence encodes CASSPSPNYDYTF.

A few counts support this clonotype. This may come from a read error, since a much larger clone is one base off. The chain employs TRBV7-3 and TRBJ2-1, with a weak D call TRBD1 (6 bases). The J call may be mistaken, given a closer DNA end match to TRBJ2-7. The CDR3 has 14 residues. Germline V gene sequence: CDR1 SGHTA, CDR2 FQGTGA. This CDR3 is CASSARGPYNEQYF. CDR3 coding DNA: TGTGCCAGCAGCGCCAGGGGCCCCTACAATGAGCAGTACTTC.